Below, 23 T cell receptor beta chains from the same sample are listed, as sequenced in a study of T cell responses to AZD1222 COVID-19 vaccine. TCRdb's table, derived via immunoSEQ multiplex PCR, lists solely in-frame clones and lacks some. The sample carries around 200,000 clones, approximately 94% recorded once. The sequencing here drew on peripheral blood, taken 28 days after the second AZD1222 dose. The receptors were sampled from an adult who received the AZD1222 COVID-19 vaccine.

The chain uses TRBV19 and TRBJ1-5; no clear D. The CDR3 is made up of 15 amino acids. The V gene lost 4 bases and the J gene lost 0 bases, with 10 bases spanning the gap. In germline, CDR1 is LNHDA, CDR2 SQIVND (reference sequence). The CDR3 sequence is CASSTGPYSNQPQHF. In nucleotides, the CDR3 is TGTGCCAGTAGTACAGGCCCTTATAGCAATCAGCCCCAGCATTTT.

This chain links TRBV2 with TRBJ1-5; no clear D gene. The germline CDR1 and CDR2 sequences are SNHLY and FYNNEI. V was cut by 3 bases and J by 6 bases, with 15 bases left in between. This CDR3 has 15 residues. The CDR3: CASSDRSQSPQPQHF. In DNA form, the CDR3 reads TGTGCCAGCAGTGATAGGTCCCAGAGCCCTCAGCCCCAGCATTTT.

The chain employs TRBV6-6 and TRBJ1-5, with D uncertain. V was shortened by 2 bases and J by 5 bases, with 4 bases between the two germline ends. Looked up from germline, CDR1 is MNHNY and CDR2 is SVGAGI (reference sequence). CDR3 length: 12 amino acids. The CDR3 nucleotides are TGTGCCAGCAGTTACCTGGATCAGCCCCAGCATTTT. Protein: CASSYLDQPQHF.

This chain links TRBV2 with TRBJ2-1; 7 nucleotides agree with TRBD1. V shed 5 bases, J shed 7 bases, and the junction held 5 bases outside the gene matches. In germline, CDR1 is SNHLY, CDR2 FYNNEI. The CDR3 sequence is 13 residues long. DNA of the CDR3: TGTGCCAGCAGTTTTACAGGGGTTAATGAGCAGTTCTTC. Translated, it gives CASSFTGVNEQFF.

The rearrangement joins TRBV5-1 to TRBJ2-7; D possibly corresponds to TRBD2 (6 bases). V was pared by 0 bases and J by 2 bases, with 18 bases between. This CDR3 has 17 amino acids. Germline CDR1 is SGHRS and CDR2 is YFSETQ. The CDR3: CASSLGVSGVKTYEQYF. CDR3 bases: TGCGCCAGCAGCTTGGGGGTTAGCGGAGTAAAAACCTACGAGCAGTACTTC.

DNA of the CDR3: TGTGCCAGCAGCTCGGACAGCCTTAATGAAAAACTGTTTTTT. This translates into CASSSDSLNEKLFF. V usage is TRBV7-9 and J usage is TRBJ1-4, with D perhaps TRBD1 (6 bases). The V end was cut by 4 bases, the J end by 4 bases, with 10 bases between. The germline CDR1 and CDR2 sequences are SEHNR and FQNEAQ (reference sequence). The CDR3 has 14 residues.

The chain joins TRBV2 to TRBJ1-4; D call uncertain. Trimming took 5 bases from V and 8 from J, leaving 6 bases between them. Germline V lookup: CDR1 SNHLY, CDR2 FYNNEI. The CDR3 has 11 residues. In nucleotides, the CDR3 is TGTGCCAGCAGTCCTCGCGAAAAACTGTTTTTT. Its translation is CASSPREKLFF.

This chain's CDR3 is CASSLVQGTAFF. The DNA of the CDR3 is TGTGCCAGCAGCCTGGTACAGGGGACGGCTTTCTTT. This chain joins TRBV11-3 and TRBJ1-1; 7 nucleotides align to TRBD1. The ends lost 5 bases at V and 11 bases at J; junction bases unmatched: 8. There are 12 residues in the CDR3. Germline loops: CDR1 SGHNT, CDR2 YENEEA.

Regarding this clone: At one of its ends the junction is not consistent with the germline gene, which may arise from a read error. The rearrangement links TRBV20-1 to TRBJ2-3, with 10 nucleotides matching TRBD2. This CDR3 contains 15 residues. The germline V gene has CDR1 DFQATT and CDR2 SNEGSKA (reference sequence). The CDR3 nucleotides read TGCAGTGCTAGTGCAGCGGGAGGGAGGATATTCAAGCGGGATTTT. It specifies CSASAAGGRIFKRDF.

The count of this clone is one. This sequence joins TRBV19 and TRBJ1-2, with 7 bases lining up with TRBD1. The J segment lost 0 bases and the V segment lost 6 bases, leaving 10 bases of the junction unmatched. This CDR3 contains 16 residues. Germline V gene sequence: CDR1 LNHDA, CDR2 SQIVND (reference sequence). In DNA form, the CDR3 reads TGTGCCAGTAGCCGGGACAGTAGTCCAACTAACTATGGCTACACCTTC. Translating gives CASSRDSSPTNYGYTF.

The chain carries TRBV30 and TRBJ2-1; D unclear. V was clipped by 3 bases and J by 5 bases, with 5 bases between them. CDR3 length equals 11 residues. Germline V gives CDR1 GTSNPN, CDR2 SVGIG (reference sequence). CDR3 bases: TGTGCCTGGAGGGGCAACAATGAGCAGTTCTTC. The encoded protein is CAWRGNNEQFF.

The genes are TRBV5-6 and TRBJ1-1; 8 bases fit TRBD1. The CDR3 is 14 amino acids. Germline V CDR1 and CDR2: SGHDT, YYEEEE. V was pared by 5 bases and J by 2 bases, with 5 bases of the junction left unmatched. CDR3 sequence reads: CASRPGQENTEAFF. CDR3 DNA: TGTGCCAGCAGGCCGGGACAGGAAAACACTGAAGCTTTCTTT.

The CDR3 coding sequence is TGTGCCAGCAGGGTAGCGGTGAACACCGGGGAGCTGTTTTTT. It yields the protein CASRVAVNTGELFF. This chain uses TRBV5-4 with TRBJ2-2; D may be TRBD2 (6 bases). The V and J ends lost 5 bases and 1 base respectively, with 9 bases between them. The CDR3 is made up of 14 amino acids. Germline CDR1 is SGHNT and CDR2 is YYREEE (reference sequence).

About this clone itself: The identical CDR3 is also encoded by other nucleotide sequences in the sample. The CDR3 loop reads CASSLTGGNTEAFF. CDR3 DNA sequence: TGTGCCAGCAGCCTAACAGGGGGGAACACTGAAGCTTTCTTT. The rearrangement links TRBV9 to TRBJ1-1; 8 bases are shared with TRBD1. V lost 4 bases, J lost 1 base, and 3 bases stayed unmatched. The germline V gene has CDR1 SGDLS and CDR2 YYNGEE. The CDR3 is made up of 14 amino acids.

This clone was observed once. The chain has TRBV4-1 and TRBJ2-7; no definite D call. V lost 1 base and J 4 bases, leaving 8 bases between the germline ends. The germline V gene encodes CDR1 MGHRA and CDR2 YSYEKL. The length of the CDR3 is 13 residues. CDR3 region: CASSQAPWYEQYF. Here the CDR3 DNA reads TGCGCCAGCAGCCAAGCCCCCTGGTACGAGCAGTACTTC.

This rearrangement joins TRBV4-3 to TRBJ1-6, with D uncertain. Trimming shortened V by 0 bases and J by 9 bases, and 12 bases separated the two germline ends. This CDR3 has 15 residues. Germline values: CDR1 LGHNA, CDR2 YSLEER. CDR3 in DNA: TGCGCCAGCAGCCAAGATAAGGGCGGGAGTTCACCCCTCCACTTT. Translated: CASSQDKGGSSPLHF.

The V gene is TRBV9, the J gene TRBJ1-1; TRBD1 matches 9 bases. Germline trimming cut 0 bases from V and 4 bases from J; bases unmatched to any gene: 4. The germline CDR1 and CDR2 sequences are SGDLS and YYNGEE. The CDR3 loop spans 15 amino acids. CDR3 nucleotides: TGTGCCAGCAGCGTAGCCACAGGGGGCATCACTGAAGCTTTCTTT. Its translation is CASSVATGGITEAFF.

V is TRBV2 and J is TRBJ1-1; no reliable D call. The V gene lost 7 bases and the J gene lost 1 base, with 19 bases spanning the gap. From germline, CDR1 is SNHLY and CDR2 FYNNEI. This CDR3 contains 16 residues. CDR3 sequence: CASKDGPGPPNTEAFF. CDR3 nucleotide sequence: TGTGCCAGCAAAGACGGGCCAGGTCCGCCGAACACTGAAGCTTTCTTT.

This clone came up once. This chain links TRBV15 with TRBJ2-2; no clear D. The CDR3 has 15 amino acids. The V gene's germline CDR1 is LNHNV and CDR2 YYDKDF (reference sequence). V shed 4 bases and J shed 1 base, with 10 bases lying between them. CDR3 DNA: TGTGCCACCAGCAAGGTCCTGGGGAACACCGGGGAGCTGTTTTTT. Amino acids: CATSKVLGNTGELFF.

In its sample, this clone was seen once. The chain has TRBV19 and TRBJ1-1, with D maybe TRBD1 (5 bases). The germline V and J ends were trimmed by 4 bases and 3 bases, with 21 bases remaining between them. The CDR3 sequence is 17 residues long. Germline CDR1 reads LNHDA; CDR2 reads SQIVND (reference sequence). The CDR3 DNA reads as TGTGCCAGTAGTACGATAGCGGCGGGGCCTGGGGACACTGAAGCTTTCTTT. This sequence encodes CASSTIAAGPGDTEAFF. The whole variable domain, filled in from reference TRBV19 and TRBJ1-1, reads DGGITQSPKYLFRKEGQNVTLSCEQNLNHDAMYWYRQDPGQGLRLIYYSQIVNDFQKGDIAEGYSVSREKKESFPLTVTSAQKNPTAFYLCASSTIAAGPGDTEAFFGQGTRLTVV.

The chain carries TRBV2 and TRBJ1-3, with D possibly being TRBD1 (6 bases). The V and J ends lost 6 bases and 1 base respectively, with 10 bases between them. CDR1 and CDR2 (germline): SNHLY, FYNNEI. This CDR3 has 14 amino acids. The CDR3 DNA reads TGTGCCAGCAGCCTTGGGACATCTGGAAACACCATATATTTT. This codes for CASSLGTSGNTIYF.

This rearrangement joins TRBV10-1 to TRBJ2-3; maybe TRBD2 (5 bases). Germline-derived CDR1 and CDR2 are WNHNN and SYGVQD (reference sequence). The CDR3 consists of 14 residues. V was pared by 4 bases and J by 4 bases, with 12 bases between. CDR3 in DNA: TGCGCCAGCAGTGGCGGGTACGAAGCAGATACGCAGTATTTT. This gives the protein CASSGGYEADTQYF.

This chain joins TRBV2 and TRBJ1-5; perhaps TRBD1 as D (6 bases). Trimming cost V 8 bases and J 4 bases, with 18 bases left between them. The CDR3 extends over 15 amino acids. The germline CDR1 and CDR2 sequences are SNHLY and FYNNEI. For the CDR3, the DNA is TGTGCCAGCGAAAGGTCAGGGACACCAAATCAGCCCCAGCATTTT. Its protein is CASERSGTPNQPQHF.